This T cell receptor beta chain is from a study of Ad26.COV2.S vaccination and SARS-CoV-2 variants. Study-level points and caveats: Vaccine and placebo recipients had comparable breadth of non-spike TCRs.

The data were produced by immunoSEQ multiplex PCR, yet TCRdb's version contains in-frame clones alone and is incomplete. The sample holds around 450,000 clones, 89% seen once. This sample's treatment: some 20 received Ad26.COV2.S at low or high dose, single or two shots; 5 received placebo; per-sample allocation not given. Specimens were obtained on day 63 following the first vaccine or placebo injection. Points on this clone: Antigen unknown.

This CDR3 is 13 amino acids long. Deletions cut 1 base from V and 6 bases from J, with 10 bases between. Germline lookup yields CDR1 MNHEY and CDR2 SVGAGI. The gene calls are TRBV6-5 and TRBJ2-7, with D perhaps TRBD2 (6 bases). This receptor was taken from a person between 18 and 60 years old who received the Ad26.COV2.S COVID-19 vaccine or a placebo. The material sequenced was peripheral blood, taken in a trial of Ad26.COV2.S vaccine versus placebo. The CDR3 DNA sequence: TGTGCCAGCAGTTACTTGGGGGGATCCGAGCAGTACGTC. Protein sequence: CASSYLGGSEQYV.